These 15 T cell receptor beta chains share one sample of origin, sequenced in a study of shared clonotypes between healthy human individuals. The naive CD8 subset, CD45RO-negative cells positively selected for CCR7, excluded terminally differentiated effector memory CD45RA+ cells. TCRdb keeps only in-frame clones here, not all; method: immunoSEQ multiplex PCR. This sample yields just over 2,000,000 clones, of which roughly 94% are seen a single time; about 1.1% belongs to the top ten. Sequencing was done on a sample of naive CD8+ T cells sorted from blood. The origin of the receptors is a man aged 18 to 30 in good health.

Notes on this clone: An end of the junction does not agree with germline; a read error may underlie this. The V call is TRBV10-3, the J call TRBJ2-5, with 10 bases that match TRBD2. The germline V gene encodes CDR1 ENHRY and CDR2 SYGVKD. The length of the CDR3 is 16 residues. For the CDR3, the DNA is TGTGCCATCTGTGAGTCTGGACTAGCGGACCACTACAAGCAGTACTTC. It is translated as CAICESGLADHYKQYF.

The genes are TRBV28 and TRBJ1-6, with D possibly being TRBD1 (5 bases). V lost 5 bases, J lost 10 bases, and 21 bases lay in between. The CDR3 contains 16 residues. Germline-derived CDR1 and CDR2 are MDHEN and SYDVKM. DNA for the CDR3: TGTGCCAGCAGTAGCCTCCTGGGGGAGGAGAGGTCACCCCTCCACTTT. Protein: CASSSLLGEERSPLHF.

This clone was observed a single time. The CDR3 is CASSEAPFSGRAYEQYF. The CDR3 coding sequence is TGTGCCAGCAGTGAAGCGCCGTTTAGCGGGAGAGCCTACGAGCAGTACTTC. V usage is TRBV6-1 and J usage is TRBJ2-7; 9 bases line up with TRBD2. Per germline, CDR1 MNHNS and CDR2 SASEGT. This CDR3 contains 17 residues. V lost 0 bases to trimming and J lost 2 bases; unmatched junction nucleotides: 8.

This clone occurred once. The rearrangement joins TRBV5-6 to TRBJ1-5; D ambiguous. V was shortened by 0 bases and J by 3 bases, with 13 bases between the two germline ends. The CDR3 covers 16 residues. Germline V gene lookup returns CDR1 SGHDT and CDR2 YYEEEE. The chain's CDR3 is CASSLGGMGPNQPQHF. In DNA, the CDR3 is TGTGCCAGCAGCTTGGGAGGGATGGGCCCCAATCAGCCCCAGCATTTT.

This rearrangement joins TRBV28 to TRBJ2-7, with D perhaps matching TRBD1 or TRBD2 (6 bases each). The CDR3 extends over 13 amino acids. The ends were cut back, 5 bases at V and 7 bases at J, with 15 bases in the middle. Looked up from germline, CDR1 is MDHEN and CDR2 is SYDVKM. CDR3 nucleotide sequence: TGTGCCAGCAGTGTAGGGGGGCTCTGGGAGCAGTACTTC. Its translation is CASSVGGLWEQYF.

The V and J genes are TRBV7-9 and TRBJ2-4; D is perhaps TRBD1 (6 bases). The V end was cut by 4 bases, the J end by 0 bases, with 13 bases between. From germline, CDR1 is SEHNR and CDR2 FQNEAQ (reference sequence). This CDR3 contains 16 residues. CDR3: CASSSGDGLAKNIQYF. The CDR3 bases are TGTGCCAGCAGCTCAGGGGACGGCCTAGCCAAAAACATTCAGTACTTC.

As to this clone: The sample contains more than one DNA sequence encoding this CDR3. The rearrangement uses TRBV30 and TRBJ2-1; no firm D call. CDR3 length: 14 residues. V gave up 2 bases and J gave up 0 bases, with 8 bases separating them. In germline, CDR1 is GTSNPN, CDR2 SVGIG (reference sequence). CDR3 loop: CAWSTGASYNEQFF. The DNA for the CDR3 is TGTGCCTGGAGTACGGGTGCCTCCTACAATGAGCAGTTCTTC.

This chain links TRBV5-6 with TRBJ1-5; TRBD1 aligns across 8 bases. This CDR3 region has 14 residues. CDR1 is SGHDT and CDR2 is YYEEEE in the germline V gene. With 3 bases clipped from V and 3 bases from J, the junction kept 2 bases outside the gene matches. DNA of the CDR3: TGTGCCAGCAGCTCGACAGGGGTCAATCAGCCCCAGCATTTT. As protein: CASSSTGVNQPQHF.

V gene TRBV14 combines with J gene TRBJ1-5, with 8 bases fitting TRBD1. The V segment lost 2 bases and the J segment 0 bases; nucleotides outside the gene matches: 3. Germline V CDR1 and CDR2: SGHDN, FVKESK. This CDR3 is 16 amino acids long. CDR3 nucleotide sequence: TGTGCCAGCAGCCAATCAGGGGGCTATAGCAATCAGCCCCAGCATTTT. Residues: CASSQSGGYSNQPQHF. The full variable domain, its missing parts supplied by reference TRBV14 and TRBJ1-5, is EAGVTQFPSHSVIEKGQTVTLRCDPISGHDNLYWYRRVMGKEIKFLLHFVKESKQDESGMPNNRFLAERTGGTYSTLKVQPAELEDSGVYFCASSQSGGYSNQPQHFGDGTRLSIL.

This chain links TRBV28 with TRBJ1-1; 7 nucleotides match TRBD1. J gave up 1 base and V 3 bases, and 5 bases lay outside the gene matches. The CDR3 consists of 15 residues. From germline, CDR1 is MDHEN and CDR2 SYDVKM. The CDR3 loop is CASSFPGTENTEAFF. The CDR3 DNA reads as TGTGCCAGCAGTTTCCCCGGGACAGAGAACACTGAAGCTTTCTTT.

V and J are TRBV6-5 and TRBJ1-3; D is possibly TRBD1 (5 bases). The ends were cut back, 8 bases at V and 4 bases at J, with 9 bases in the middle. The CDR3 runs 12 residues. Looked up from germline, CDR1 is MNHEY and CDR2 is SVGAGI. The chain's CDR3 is CASGGDGNTIYF. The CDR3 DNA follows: TGTGCCAGCGGAGGGGACGGAAACACCATATATTTT.

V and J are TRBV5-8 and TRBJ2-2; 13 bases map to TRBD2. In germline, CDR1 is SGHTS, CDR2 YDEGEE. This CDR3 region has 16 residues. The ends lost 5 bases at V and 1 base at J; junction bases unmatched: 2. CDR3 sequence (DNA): TGTGCCAGCAGTGGACTAGCGGGAGAGAACACCGGGGAGCTGTTTTTT. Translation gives CASSGLAGENTGELFF.

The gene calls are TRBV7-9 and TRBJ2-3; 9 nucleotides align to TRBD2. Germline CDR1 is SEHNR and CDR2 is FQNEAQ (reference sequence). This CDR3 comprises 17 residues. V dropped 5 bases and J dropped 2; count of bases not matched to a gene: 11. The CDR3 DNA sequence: TGTGCCAGCAGCCGCGCGGGGAGCGGGGGGACCACAGATACGCAGTATTTT. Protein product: CASSRAGSGGTTDTQYF.

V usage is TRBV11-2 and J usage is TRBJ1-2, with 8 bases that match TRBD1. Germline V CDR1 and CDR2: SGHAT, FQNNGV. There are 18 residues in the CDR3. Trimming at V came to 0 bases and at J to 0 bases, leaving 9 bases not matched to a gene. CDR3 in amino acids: CASSLDGARGLANYGYTF. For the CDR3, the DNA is TGTGCCAGCAGCTTAGATGGGGCCAGGGGGCTCGCTAACTATGGCTACACCTTC. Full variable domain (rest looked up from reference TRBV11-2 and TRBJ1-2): EAGVAQSPRYKIIEKRQSVAFWCNPISGHATLYWYQQILGQGPKLLIQFQNNGVVDDSQLPKDRFSAERLKGVDSTLKIQPAKLEDSAVYLCASSLDGARGLANYGYTFGSGTRLTVV.

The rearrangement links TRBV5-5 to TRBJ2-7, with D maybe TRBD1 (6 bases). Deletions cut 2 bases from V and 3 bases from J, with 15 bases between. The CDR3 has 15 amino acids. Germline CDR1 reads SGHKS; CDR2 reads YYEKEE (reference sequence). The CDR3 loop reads CASSFQPGHFYEQYF. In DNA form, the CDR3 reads TGTGCCAGCAGCTTTCAACCGGGACATTTCTACGAGCAGTACTTC. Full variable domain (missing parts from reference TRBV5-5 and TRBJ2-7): DAGVTQSPTHLIKTRGQQVTLRCSPISGHKSVSWYQQVLGQGPQFIFQYYEKEERGRGNFPDRFSARQFPNYSSELNVNALLLGDSALYLCASSFQPGHFYEQYFGPGTRLTVT.